Listed here are 8 T cell receptor beta chains from one sample, sequenced in a study of cytomegalovirus exposure and HLA in healthy donors. PCR amplification relied on 60 Vbeta primers (plus 13 Jbeta primers). Produced via immunoSEQ multiplex PCR; TCRdb's table is partial and in-frame only. The table lists 55,000 to 90,000 clones, around 81% of them singletons. Input material: PBMCs. Every receptor here comes from a man aged 50-60 years in good health and CMV-seronegative.

This clone was counted between two and nine times. J is TRBJ1-5 and V is TRBV7-9, with a weak D call TRBD1 (5 bases). From germline, CDR1 is SEHNR and CDR2 FQNEAQ (reference sequence). V lost 6 bases, J lost 3 bases, and 9 bases lay in between. CDR3 length: 13 residues. The CDR3 DNA reads as TGTGCCAGCAGTACAGGCTTCAATCAGCCCCAGCATTTT. Its protein is CASSTGFNQPQHF. Looking up the rest from reference TRBV7-9 and TRBJ1-5 gives the full variable domain: DTGVSQNPRHKITKRGQNVTFRCDPISEHNRLYWYRQTLGQGPEFLTYFQNEAQLEKSRLLSDRFSAERPKGSFSTLEIQRTEQGDSAMYLCASSTGFNQPQHFGDGTRLSIL.

CDR3 sequence reads: CASSPDRGAYEKLFF. CDR3 bases: TGTGCCAGCAGCCCGGACAGGGGGGCTTATGAAAAACTGTTTTTT. The chain employs TRBV4-2 and TRBJ1-4, with TRBD1 identical over 10 bases. This CDR3 has 15 residues. Germline V gene data show CDR1 as LGHNA and CDR2 as YNFKEQ. Trimming cost V 4 bases and J 6 bases; bases outside gene matches: 5.

This clone was counted between two and nine times. For the CDR3, the DNA is TGTGCCTGGAGTGTGGAGGAGACCCAGTACTTC. This gives the protein CAWSVEETQYF. This rearrangement joins TRBV30 to TRBJ2-5; no reliable D call. Germline V gene sequence: CDR1 GTSNPN, CDR2 SVGIG (reference sequence). CDR3 length: 11 amino acids. The V gene lost 0 bases and the J gene lost 5 bases, with 4 bases spanning the gap.

This clone was seen just once. The chain combines TRBV7-2 with TRBJ1-1, with a weak D call TRBD1 (5 bases). CDR1 and CDR2 from the germline V gene are SGHTA and FQGNSA. With 5 bases removed from V and 1 base from J, the gap between germline ends came to 14 bases. The CDR3 runs 15 residues. CDR3 residues: CASSNGHRPNTEAFF. CDR3 coding DNA: TGTGCCAGCAGCAACGGGCACAGGCCGAACACTGAAGCTTTCTTT.

The chain combines TRBV5-4 with TRBJ2-7, with 9 nucleotides matching TRBD2. Germline V CDR1 and CDR2: SGHNT, YYREEE (reference sequence). The trim removed 3 bases at V and 4 bases at J, leaving 8 bases unmatched. The CDR3 has 15 residues. The CDR3 DNA reads TGTGCCAGCAGCTGGGGTAGCGGGAGACAGTACGAGCAGTACTTC. Its protein is CASSWGSGRQYEQYF.

The chain links TRBV19 to TRBJ1-5; D not certain. The V end was cut by 1 base, the J end by 0 bases, with 7 bases between. This CDR3 has 15 residues. Germline CDR1 reads LNHDA; CDR2 reads SQIVND (reference sequence). The CDR3 DNA reads TGTGCCAGTAGTATAGGGCAGTATAGCAATCAGCCCCAGCATTTT. Residues: CASSIGQYSNQPQHF.

This sequence joins TRBV4-1 and TRBJ1-1, with D possibly being TRBD1 (6 bases). V lost 2 bases and J 4 bases, leaving 14 bases between the germline ends. The CDR3 runs 15 residues. Per the germline V gene, CDR1 is MGHRA and CDR2 is YSYEKL. The CDR3 coding sequence is TGCGCCAGCAGCCAACCGGGACATATGTTCACTGAAGCTTTCTTT. It encodes CASSQPGHMFTEAFF.

The genes are TRBV30 and TRBJ1-5; no reliable D call. This CDR3 contains 13 residues. The V gene's germline CDR1 is GTSNPN and CDR2 SVGIG (reference sequence). Trimming shortened V by 4 bases and J by 1 base, and 8 bases separated the two germline ends. CDR3 nucleotide sequence: TGTGCCTGGACGGGAGGAAGCAATCAGCCCCAGCATTTT. It specifies CAWTGGSNQPQHF.